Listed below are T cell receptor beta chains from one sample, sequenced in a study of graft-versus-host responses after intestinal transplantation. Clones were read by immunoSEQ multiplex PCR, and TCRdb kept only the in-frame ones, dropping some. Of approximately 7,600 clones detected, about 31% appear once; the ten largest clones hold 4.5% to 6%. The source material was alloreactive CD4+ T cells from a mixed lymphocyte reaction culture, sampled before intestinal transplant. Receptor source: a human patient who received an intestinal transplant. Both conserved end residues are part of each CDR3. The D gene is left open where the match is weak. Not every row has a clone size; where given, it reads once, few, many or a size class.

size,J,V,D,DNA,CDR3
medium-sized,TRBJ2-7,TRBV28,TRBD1,TGTGCCAGCTTTCCGTCGGCCGGAACGGAGGGCCCGGGACAGGTCTCCTACGAGCAGTACTTC,CASFPSAGTEGPGQVSYEQYF
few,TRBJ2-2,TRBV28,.,TGTGCCAGTTCGCCCCCAGGGCTGGGCACCGGGGAGCTGTTTTTT,CASSPPGLGTGELFF
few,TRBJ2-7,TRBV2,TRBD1,TGTGCCAGCGGGGCGAGACAGGGGGCCTACGAGCAGTACTTC,CASGARQGAYEQYF
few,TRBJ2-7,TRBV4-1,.,TGCGCCAGCAGCCAAGTGGTGGACAGCTACGAGCAGTACTTC,CASSQVVDSYEQYF
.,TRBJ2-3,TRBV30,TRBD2,TGTGCCTGGAGCGCCCACGCGGGGGACACGCAGTATTTT,CAWSAHAGDTQYF
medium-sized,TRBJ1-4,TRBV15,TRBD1,TGTGCCACCAGCAGGAGGGGACCCGGGACAGGGGCCCATGAAAAACTGTTTTTT,CATSRRGPGTGAHEKLFF
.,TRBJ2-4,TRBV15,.,TGTGCCACCAGCAGAGATCCCAGGGCAGTGGGAAACATTCAGTACTTC,CATSRDPRAVGNIQYF
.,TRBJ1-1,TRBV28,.,TGTGCCAGCAGTTTGATGGGGACTAACACTGAAGCTTTCTTT,CASSLMGTNTEAFF
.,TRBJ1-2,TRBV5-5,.,TGTGCCAGCAGCTTAACGGTGGACAGATTCTTC,CASSLTVDRFF
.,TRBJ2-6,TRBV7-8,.,TGTGCCAGCCCCAAAAAAGGGGGGGATGGGGCCAACGTCCTGACTTTC,CASPKKGGDGANVLTF
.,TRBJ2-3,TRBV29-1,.,TGCAGCCAACAGGGTGCAGATACGCAGTATTTT,CSQQGADTQYF
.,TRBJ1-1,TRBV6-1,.,TGTGCCAGCAGTCCGGTCCCCCGGAACACTGAAGCTTTCTTT,CASSPVPRNTEAFF
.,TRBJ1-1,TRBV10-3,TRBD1,TGTGCCATCTCCGGGACAGTGAACACTGAAGCTTTCTTT,CAISGTVNTEAFF
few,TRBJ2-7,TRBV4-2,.,TGTGCCAGCAGCTCGGACTACTCTGCTTCGGAGCAGTACTTC,CASSSDYSASEQYF
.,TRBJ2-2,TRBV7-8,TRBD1,TGTGCCTTGACAGGGCGCGTGGGGACCGGGGAGCTGTTTTTT,CALTGRVGTGELFF
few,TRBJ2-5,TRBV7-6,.,TGTGCCAGCAGCCGAATAGCGGAAGAGACCCAGTACTTC,CASSRIAEETQYF
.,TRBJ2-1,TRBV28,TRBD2,TGTGCCACCGGACTAGCGGGAGCCCGGGGGCACAATGAGCAGTTCTTC,CATGLAGARGHNEQFF
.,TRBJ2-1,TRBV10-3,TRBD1,TGTGCCAGCACACCGGGACAGGGGATCCATGAGCAGTTCTTC,CASTPGQGIHEQFF
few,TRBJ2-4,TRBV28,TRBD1,TGTGCCAGCAGTTTACCAGGGGGCATTCAGTACTTC,CASSLPGGIQYF
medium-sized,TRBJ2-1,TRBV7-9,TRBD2,TGTGCCAGCACCTATACCTCGGGACTAGCGGAGTTCTTC,CASTYTSGLAEFF
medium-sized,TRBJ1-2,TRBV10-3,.,TGTGCCATCAGCCTGGCCCCGCCGTCCTTCTATGGCTACACCTTC,CAISLAPPSFYGYTF
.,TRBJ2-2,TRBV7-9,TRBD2,TGTGCCAGCAGCTCGCCTAGCGGGCGGAGGGCCGGGGAGCTGTTTTTT,CASSSPSGRRAGELFF
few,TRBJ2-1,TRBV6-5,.,TGTGCCAGCAGTTACTCGAGGGGGAAAAATGAGCAGTTCTTC,CASSYSRGKNEQFF
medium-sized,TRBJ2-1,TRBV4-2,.,TGTGCCAGCAGCCAAGATCACACCACTGAGCAGTTCTTC,CASSQDHTTEQFF
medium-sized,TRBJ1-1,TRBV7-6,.,TGTGCCAGCAGCCCCGCAGAAGGGGGCACTGAAGCTTTCTTT,CASSPAEGGTEAFF
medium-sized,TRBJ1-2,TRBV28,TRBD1,TGTGCCAGCAGTTACGGGACAGGGGGAACCTTATCTAACTATGGCTACACCTTC,CASSYGTGGTLSNYGYTF
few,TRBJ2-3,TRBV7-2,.,TGTGCCAGCAGCTTAAAGCTACCCGCGGGGGATACGCAGTATTTT,CASSLKLPAGDTQYF
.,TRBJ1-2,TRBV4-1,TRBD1,TGCGCCAGCAGCCAATCCCTAGGACAGGGAGGCCTGGTTGGCTACACCTTC,CASSQSLGQGGLVGYTF
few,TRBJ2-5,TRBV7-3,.,TGTGCCAGCAGCTTAAGGGCCCAAGAGACCCAGTACTTC,CASSLRAQETQYF
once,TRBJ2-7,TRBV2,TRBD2,TGTGCCAGCAGTGTCCGGGGGGGGTCTGACGAGCAGTACTTC,CASSVRGGSDEQYF
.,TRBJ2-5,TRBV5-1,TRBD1,TGCGCCAGCAGCTTCTTTTTACCCGGGACAGGGCAAGAGACCCAGTACTTC,CASSFFLPGTGQETQYF
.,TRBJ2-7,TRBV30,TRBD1,TGTGCCTGGCGGGACAGCTCCTACGAGCAGTACTTC,CAWRDSSYEQYF
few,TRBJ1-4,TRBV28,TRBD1,TGTGCCAGCAGTTGGGACAGGGGGAGTGAAAAACTGTTTTTT,CASSWDRGSEKLFF
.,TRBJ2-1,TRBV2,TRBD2,TGTGCCAGCAGCGCTACCCCAAGATCGAGACTAGCGGGTCCCTACAATGAGCAGTTCTTC,CASSATPRSRLAGPYNEQFF
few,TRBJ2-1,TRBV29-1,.,TGCAGCGTTTCTGGGGGAGGACAATACAATGAGCAGTTCTTC,CSVSGGGQYNEQFF